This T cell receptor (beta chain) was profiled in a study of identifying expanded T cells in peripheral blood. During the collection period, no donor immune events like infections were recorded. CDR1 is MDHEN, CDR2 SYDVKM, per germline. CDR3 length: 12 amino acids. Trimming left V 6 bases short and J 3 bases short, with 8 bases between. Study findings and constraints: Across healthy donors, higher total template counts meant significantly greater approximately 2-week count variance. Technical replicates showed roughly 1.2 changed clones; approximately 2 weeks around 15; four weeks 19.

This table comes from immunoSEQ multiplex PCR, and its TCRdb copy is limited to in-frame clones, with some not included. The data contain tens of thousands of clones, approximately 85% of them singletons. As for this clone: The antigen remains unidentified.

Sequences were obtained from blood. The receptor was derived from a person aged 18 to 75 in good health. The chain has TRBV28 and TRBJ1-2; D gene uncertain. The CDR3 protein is CASRVVDYGYTF. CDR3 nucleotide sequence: TGTGCCAGCAGGGTGGTAGACTATGGCTACACCTTC.